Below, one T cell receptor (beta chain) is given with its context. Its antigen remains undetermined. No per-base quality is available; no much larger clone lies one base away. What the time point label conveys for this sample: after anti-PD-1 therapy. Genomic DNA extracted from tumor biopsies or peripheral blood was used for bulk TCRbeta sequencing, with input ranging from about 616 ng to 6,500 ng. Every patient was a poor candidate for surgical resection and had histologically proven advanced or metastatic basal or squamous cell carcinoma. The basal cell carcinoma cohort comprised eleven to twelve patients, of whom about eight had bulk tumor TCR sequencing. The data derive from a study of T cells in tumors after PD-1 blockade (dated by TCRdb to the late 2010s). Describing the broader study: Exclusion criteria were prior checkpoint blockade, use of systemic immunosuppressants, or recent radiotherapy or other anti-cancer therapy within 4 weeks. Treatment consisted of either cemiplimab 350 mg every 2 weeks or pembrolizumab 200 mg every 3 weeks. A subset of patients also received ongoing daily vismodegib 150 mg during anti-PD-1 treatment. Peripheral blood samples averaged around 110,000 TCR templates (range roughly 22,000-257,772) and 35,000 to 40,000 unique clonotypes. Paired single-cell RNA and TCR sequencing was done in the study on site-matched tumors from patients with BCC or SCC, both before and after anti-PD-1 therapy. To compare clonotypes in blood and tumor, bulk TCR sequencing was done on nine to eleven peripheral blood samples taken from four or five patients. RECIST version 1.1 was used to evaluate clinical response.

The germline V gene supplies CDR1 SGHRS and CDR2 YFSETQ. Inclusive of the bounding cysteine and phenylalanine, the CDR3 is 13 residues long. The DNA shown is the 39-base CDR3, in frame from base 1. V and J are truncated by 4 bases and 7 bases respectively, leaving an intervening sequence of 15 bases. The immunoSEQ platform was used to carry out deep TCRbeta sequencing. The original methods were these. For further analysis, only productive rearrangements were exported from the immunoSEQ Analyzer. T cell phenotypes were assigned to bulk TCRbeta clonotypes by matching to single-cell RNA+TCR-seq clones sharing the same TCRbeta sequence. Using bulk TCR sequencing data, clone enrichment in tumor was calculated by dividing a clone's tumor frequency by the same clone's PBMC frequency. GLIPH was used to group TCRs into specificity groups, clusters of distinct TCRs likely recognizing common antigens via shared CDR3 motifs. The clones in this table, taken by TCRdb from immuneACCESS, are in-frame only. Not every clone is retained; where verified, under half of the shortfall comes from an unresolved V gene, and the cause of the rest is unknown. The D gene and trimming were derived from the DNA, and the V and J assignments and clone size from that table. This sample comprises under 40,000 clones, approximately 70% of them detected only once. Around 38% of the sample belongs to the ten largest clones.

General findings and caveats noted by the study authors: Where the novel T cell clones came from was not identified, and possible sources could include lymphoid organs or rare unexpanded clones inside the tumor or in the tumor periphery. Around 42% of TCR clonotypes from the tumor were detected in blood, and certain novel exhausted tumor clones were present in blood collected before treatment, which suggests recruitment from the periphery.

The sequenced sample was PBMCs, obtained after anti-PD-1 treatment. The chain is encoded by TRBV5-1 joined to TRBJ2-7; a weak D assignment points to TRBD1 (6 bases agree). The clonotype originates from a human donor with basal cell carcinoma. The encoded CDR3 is CASSNAGAEEQYF. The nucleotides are TGCGCCAGCAGCAACGCAGGGGCTGAAGAGCAGTACTTC.